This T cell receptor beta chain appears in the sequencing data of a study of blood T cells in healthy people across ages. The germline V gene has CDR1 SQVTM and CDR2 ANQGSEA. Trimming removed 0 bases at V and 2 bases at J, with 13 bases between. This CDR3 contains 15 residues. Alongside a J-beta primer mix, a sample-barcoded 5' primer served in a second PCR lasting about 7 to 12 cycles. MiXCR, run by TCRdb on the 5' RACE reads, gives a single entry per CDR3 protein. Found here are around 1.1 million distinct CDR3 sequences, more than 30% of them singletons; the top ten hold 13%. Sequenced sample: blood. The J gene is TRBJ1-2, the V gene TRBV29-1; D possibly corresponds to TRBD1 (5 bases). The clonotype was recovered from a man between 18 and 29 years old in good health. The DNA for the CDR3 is TGCAGCGTTGAAGACGGTAACGACAGAAACTATGGCTACACCTTC. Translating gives CSVEDGNDRNYGYTF.